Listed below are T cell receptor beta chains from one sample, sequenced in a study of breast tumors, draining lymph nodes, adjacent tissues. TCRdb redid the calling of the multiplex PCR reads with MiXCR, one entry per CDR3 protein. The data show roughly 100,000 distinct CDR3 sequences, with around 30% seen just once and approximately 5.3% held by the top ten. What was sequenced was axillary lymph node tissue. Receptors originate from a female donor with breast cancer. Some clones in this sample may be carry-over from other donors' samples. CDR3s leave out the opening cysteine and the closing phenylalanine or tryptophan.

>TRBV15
ATSRGTATNEKLF
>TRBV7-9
ASSPTGNLLDTQY
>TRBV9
ASSFTDYAYEQY
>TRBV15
ATSSLQGRYYEQY
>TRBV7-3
ASSAPGGRTDTQY
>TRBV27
ASSPHGANVLT
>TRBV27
ASRSGQTAGSYEQY
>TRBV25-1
ASSRQGLGQY
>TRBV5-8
ASSTHVLIEQY
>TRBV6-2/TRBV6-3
ASSYPGEPETQY
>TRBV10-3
AISPQVIQYGYT
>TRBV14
ASSSQGIAKNIQY
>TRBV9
ASSGMPDGRGGSETQY
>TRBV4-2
ASSHRSRGDTYNEQL
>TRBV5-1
ASSLNVGQGGGYT
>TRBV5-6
ASSPPGLASLTEQF
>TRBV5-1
ASSLTRSSEETQY
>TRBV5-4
ASSLSSSYNEQF
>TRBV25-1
ASTGGNNSPLH
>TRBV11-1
ASSSVDRGEAF
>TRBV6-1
ASSRQGTTNEKLF
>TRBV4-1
ASSQDRQVPLLTYNSPLH
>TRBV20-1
SAERAGGTDTQY
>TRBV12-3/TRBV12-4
ASSRTVYSNQPQH
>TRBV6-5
ASSHGQGAHGYT
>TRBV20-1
SPLGVRSRGYT
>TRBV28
ATAEPGGYEQY
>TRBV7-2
ASSFDRGDYGYT
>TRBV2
ASSLQGTNTGELF
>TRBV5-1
ASSLVEEGVDGYT
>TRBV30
AWSVPGTINTGELF
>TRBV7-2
ASSLPRTRADTQY